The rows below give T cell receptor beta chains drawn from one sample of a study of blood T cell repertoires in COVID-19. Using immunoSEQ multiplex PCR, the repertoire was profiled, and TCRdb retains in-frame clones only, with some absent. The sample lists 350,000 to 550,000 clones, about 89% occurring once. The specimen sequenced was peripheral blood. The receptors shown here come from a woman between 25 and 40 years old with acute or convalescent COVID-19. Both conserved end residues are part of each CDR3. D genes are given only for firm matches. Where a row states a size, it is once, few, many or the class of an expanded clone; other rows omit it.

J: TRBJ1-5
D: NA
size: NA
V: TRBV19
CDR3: CASSTDRFNQPQHF
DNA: TGTGCCAGTAGTACCGACAGGTTCAATCAGCCCCAGCATTTT

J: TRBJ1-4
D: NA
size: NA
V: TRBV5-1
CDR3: CASSLVQGGDEKLFF
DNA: TGCGCCAGCAGCTTGGTACAGGGCGGCGATGAAAAACTGTTTTTT

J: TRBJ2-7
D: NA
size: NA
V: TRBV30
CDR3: CAWDSSYEQYF
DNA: TGTGCCTGGGACAGTTCCTACGAGCAGTACTTC

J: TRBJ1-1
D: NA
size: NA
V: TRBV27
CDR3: CASSLSRNTEAFF
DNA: TGTGCCAGCAGTTTATCTAGGAACACTGAAGCTTTCTTT

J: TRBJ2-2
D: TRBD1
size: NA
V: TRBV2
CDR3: CASNPLGQPNTGELFF
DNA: TGTGCCAGCAACCCATTGGGACAGCCGAACACCGGGGAGCTGTTTTTT

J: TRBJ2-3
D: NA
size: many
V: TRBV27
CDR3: CASSLGPTDTQYF
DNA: TGTGCCAGCAGTTTGGGCCCCACAGATACGCAGTATTTT

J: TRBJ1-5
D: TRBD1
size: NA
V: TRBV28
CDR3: CASSFSWGQGSNQPQHF
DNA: TGTGCCAGCAGTTTTAGTTGGGGACAGGGCTCCAATCAGCCCCAGCATTTT

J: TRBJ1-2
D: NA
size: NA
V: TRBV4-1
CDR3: CASSPLIQANYGYTF
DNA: TGCGCCAGCAGCCCCCTGATTCAAGCAAACTATGGCTACACCTTC

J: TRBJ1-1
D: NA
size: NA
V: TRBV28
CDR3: CASSLMQGSTEAFF
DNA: TGTGCCAGCAGTTTAATGCAGGGGAGTACTGAAGCTTTCTTT

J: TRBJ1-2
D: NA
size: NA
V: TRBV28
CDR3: CASSPIQVNYGYTF
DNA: TGTGCCAGCAGTCCCATACAGGTTAACTATGGCTACACCTTC

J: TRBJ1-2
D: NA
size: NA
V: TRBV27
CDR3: CASRQLDLFGYTF
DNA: TGTGCCAGCAGACAGCTTGACCTTTTCGGCTACACCTTC

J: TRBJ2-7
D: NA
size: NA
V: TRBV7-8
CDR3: CASSLERTANYEQYF
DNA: TGTGCCAGCAGCTTAGAAAGGACAGCTAACTACGAGCAGTACTTC

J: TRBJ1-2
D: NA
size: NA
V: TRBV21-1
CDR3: CASSPKRVKNYGYTF
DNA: TGTGCCAGCAGCCCTAAGAGGGTAAAGAACTATGGCTACACCTTC

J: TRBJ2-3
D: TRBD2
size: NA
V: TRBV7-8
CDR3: CASSGRGGTDTQYF
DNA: TGTGCCAGCAGCGGGCGGGGGGGCACAGATACGCAGTATTTT

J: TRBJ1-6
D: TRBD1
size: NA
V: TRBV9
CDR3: CASSVGDRGHSYSPLHF
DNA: TGTGCCAGCAGCGTTGGGGACAGGGGGCATTCGTATTCACCCCTCCACTTT

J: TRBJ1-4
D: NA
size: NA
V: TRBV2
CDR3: CASRGSSNEKLFF
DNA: TGTGCCAGCCGAGGGTCGTCTAATGAAAAACTGTTTTTT

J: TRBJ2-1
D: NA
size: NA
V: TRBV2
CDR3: CASSEAGRDFF
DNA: TGTGCCAGCAGTGAAGCTGGCAGGGATTTCTTC